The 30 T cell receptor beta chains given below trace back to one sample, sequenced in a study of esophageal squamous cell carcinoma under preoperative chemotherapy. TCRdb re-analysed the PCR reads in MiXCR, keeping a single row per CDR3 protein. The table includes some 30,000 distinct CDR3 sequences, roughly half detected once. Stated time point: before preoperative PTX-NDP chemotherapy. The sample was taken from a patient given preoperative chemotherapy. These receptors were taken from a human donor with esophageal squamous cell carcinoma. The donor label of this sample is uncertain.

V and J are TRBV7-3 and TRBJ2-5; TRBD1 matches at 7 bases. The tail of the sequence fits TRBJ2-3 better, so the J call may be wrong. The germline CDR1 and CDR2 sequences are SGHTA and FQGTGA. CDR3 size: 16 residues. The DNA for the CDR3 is TGTGCCAGCAGCGCCACAGGGGCCTCAATTCAAGAGACGCAGTATTTT. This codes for CASSATGASIQETQYF.

CDR3 residues: CASSRRARQLEDRGTGELFF. The CDR3 coding sequence is TGTGCCAGCAGCCGTAGAGCAAGACAGTTGGAGGACAGGGGCACCGGGGAGCTGTTTTTT. The chain employs TRBV7-3 and TRBJ2-2, with 9 nucleotides matching TRBD1. The CDR3 length is 20 residues. CDR1 is SGHTA and CDR2 is FQGTGA in the germline V gene. With 5 bases clipped from V and 4 bases from J, the junction kept 20 bases outside the gene matches.

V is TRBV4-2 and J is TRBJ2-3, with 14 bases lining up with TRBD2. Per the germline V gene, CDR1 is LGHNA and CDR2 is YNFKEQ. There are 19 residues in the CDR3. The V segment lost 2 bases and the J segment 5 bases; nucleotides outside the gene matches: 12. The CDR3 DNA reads TGTGCCAGCAGCCAACTCTGGGGACTAGCGGGAGAAATGGGAGATACGCAGTATTTT. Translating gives CASSQLWGLAGEMGDTQYF.

CDR3 sequence (DNA): TGTGCCAGCAGCGAGGGGCACGGGGCCCGAGGCCAAGAGATCCAGTACTTC. This sequence encodes CASSEGHGARGQEIQYF. The V call is TRBV4-2, the J call TRBJ2-4; tentatively, D is TRBD1 or TRBD2 (5 bases each). V was clipped by 5 bases and J by 13 bases, with 30 bases between them. CDR1 and CDR2 from the germline V gene are LGHNA and YNFKEQ. The CDR3 covers 17 residues.

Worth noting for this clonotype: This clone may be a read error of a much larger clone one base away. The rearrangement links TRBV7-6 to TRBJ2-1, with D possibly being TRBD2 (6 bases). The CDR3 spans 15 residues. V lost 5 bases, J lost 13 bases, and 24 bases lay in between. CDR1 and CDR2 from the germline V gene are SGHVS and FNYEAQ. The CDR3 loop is CASSLFPTDRGTQFF. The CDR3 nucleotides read TGTGCCAGCAGCCTCTTTCCGACAGACCGGGGGACCCAGTTCTTC.

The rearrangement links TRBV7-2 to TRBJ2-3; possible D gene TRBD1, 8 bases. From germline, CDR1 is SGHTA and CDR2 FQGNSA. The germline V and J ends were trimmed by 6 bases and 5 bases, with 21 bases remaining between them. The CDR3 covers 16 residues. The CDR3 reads CASRPQGGRGKDTQYF. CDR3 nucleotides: TGTGCCAGCAGGCCACAGGGGGGGCGTGGCAAAGATACGCAGTATTTT.

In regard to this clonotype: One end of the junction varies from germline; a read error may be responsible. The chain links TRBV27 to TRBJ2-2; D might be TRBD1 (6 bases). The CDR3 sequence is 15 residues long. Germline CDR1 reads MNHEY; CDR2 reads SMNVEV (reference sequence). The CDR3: CASSLGAGSYREQFF. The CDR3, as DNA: TGTGCCAGCAGTCTAGGGGCGGGCTCCTACAGGGAGCAGTTTTTT.

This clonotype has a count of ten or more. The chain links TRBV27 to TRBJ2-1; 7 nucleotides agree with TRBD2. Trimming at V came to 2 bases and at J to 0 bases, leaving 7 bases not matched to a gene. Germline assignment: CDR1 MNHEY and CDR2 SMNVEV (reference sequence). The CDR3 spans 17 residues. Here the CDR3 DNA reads TGTGCCAGCAGTTTAAAGAGCCTAGCGGCCTCCTACAATGAGCAGTTCTTC. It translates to CASSLKSLAASYNEQFF.

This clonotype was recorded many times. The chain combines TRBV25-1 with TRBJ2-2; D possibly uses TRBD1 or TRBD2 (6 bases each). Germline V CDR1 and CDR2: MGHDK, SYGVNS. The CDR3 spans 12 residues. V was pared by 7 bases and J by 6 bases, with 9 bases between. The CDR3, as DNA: TGTGCCAGCAATCGGGGGCCCGGGGAGCTGTTTTTT. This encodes CASNRGPGELFF.

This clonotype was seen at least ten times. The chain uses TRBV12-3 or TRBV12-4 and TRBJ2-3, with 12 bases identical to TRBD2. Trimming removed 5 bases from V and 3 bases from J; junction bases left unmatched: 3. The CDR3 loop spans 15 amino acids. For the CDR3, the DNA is TGTGCCAGCAGTACGACTAGCGGGAGAACAGATACGCAGTATTTT. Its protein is CASSTTSGRTDTQYF.

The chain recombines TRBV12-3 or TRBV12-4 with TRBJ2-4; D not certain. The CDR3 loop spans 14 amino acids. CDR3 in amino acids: CAGTSAGAQNTQYF. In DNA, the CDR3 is TGTGCGGGTACCTCCGCCGGTGCCCAAAACACCCAGTACTTC.

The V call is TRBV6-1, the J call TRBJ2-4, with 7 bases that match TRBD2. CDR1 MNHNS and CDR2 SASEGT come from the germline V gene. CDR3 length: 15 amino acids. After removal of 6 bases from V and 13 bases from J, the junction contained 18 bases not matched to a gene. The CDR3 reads CASRAGPRAKDTQYF. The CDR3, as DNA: TGTGCCAGCAGAGCGGGGCCGAGAGCCAAAGACACGCAGTACTTC.

CDR3 sequence (DNA): TGTGCCAGCAGCTTGATCAGGGCTAGCACAGATACGCAGTATTTT. The encoded protein is CASSLIRASTDTQYF. The chain has TRBV5-5 and TRBJ2-3, with a possible D match to TRBD1 (5 bases). CDR1 and CDR2 from the germline V gene are SGHKS and YYEKEE (reference sequence). Trimming took 1 base from V and 0 from J, leaving 9 bases between them. The CDR3 runs to 15 residues.

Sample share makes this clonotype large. Here the CDR3 DNA reads TGTGCCAGCAGCTTAGCGGGGCGGGGGGCCAAAAACATTCAGTACTTC. Amino acids: CASSLAGRGAKNIQYF. The chain employs TRBV7-2 and TRBJ2-4; 7 bases match TRBD2. The CDR3 covers 16 residues. Germline V gives CDR1 SGHTA, CDR2 FQGNSA. Trimming took 0 bases from V and 1 from J; bases not matched to a gene: 3.

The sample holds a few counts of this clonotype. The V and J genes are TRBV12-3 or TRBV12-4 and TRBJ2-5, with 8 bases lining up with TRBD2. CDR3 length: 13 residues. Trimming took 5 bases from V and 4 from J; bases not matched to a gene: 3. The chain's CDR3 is CASSLSGTETQYF. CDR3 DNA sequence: TGTGCCAGCAGTCTTAGCGGGACAGAGACCCAGTACTTC.

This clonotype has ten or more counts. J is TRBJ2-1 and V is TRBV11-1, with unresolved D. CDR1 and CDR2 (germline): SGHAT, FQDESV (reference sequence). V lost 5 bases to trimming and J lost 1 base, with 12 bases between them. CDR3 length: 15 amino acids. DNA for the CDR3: TGTGCCAGCAGCCGGACGGAACAATCCTACAATGAGCAGTTCTTC. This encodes CASSRTEQSYNEQFF.

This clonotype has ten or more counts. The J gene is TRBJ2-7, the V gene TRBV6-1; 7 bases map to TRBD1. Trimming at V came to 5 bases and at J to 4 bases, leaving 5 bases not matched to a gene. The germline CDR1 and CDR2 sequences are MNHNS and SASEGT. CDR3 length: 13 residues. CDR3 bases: TGTGCCAGCAGTCGGGACAGAGTTTACGAGCAGTACTTC. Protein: CASSRDRVYEQYF.

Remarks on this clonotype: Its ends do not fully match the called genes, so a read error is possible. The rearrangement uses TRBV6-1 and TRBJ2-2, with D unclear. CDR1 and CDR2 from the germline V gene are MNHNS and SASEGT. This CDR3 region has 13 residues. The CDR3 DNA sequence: TGTGCCAGCATCGGTGGAAACACCGATACGCTGTATTTT. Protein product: CASIGGNTDTLYF.

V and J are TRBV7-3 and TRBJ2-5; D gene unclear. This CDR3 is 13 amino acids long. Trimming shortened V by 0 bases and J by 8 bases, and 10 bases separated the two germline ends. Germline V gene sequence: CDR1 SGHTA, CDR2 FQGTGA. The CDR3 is CASSLTPQDTQYF. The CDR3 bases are TGTGCCAGCAGCTTAACTCCCCAGGATACCCAGTACTTC.

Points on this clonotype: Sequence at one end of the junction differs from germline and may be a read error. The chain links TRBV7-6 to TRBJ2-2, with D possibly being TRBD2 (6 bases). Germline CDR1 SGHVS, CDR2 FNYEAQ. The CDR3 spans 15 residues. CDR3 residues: CASGLEGGNTGELFF. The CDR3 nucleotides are TGTGCCAGCGGCTTGGAGGGTGGAAACACCGGGGAGCTGTTTTTT.

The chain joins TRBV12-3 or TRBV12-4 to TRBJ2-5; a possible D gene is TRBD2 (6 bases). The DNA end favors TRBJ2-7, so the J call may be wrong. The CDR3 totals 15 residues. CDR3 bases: TGTGCCAGCAGTTCCCAATCCGGGGGTAACCACGAGCAGTACTTC. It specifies CASSSQSGGNHEQYF.

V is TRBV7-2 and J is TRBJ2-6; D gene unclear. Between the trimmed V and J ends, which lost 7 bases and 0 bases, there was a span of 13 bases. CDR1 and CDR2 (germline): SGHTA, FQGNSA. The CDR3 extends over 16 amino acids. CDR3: CASTDIRASGANVLTF. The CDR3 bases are TGTGCCAGCACCGACATTCGGGCCTCTGGGGCCAACGTCCTGACTTTC. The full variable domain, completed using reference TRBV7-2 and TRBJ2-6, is GAGVSQSPSNKVTEKGKDVELRCDPISGHTALYWYRQSLGQGLEFLIYFQGNSAPDKSGLPSDRFSAERTGGSVSTLTIQRTQQEDSAVYLCASTDIRASGANVLTFGAGSRLTVL.

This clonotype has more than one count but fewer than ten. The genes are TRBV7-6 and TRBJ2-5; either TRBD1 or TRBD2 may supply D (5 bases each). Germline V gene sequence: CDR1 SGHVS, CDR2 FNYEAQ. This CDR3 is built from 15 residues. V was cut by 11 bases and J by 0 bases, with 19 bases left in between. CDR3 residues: CAAGRGGRDQETQYF. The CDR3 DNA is TGTGCCGCGGGCCGGGGCGGCCGTGACCAAGAGACCCAGTACTTC. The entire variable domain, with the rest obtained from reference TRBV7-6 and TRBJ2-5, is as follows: GAGVSQSPRYKVTKRGQDVALRCDPISGHVSLYWYRQALGQGPEFLTYFNYEAQQDKSGLPNDRFSAERPEGSISTLTIQRTEQRDSAMYRCAAGRGGRDQETQYFGPGTRLLVL.

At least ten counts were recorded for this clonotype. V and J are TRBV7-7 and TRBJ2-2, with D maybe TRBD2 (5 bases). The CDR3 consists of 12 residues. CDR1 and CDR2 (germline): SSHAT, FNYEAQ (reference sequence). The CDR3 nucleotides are TGTGCTAGCCCGGGAAACACCGGGGAGCTGTTTTTT. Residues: CASPGNTGELFF.

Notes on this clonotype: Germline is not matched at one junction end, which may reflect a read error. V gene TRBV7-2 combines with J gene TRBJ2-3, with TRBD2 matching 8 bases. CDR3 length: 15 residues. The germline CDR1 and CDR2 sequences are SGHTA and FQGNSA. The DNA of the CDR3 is TGTGCCCGCGTCTCGGGGGGGAGAGCCAAAAACATTCAGTATTTC. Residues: CARVSGGRAKNIQYF. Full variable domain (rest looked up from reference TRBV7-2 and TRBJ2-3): GAGVSQSPSNKVTEKGKDVELRCDPISGHTALYWYRQSLGQGLEFLIYFQGNSAPDKSGLPSDRFSAERTGGSVSTLTIQRTQQEDSAVYLCARVSGGRAKNIQYFGPGTRLTVL.

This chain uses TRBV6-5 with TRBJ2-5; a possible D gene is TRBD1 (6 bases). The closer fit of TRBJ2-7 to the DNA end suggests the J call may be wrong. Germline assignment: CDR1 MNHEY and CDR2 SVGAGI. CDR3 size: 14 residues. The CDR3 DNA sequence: TGTGCCAGCAGTTACGACAGGTATTCCTACGAGCAGTACTTC. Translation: CASSYDRYSYEQYF.

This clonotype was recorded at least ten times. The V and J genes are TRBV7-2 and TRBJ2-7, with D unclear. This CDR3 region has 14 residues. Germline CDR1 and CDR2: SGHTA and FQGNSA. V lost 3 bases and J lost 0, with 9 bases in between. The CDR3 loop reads CASSFRTSSYEQYF. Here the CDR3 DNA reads TGTGCCAGCAGCTTTCGGACGAGCTCCTACGAGCAGTACTTC.

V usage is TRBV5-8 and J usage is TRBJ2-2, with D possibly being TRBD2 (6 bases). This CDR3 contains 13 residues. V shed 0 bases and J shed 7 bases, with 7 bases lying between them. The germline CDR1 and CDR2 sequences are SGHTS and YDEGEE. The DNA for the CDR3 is TGTGCCAGCAGCTTGGCGGGGGTCGGGGAGCTGTTTTTT. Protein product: CASSLAGVGELFF.

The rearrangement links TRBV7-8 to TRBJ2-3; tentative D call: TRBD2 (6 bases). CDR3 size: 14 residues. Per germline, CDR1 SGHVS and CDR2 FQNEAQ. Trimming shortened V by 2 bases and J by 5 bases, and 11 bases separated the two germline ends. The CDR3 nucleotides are TGTGCCAGCAGCTTAACGGGAGAGGGAGATACGCAGTATTTT. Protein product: CASSLTGEGDTQYF.

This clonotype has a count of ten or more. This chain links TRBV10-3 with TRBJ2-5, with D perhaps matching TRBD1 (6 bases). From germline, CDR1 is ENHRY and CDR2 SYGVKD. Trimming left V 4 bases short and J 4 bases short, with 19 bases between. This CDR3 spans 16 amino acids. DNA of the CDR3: TGTGCCATCAGTGGGGAGAGGGGCAGGGGACGAGAGACCCAGTACTTC. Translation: CAISGERGRGRETQYF.